The next 18 T cell receptor beta chains were all read from a single sample in a study of blood T cell repertoires in COVID-19. Measured with immunoSEQ multiplex PCR; TCRdb has only the in-frame clones, and not every one. The data contain approximately 280,000 clones, about 89% of them singletons. Sequencing was done on a sample of peripheral blood. Source of these receptors: an older woman with acute or convalescent COVID-19.

This chain connects TRBV27 to TRBJ2-3; tentative D call: TRBD2 (5 bases). V lost 5 bases to trimming and J lost 2 bases, with 14 bases between them. The CDR3 is 15 residues long. Germline-derived CDR1 and CDR2 are MNHEY and SMNVEV (reference sequence). CDR3: CASSPETGSTDTQYF. The CDR3 DNA follows: TGTGCCAGCAGTCCCGAGACGGGATCCACAGATACGCAGTATTTT.

The V and J genes are TRBV29-1 and TRBJ2-5; 7 bases align to TRBD1. The J segment lost 5 bases and the V segment lost 6 bases, leaving 12 bases of the junction unmatched. Germline-derived CDR1 and CDR2 are SQVTM and ANQGSEA. There are 14 residues in the CDR3. CDR3 protein: CSVAKGAGLETQYF. CDR3 DNA sequence: TGCAGCGTCGCGAAGGGGGCCGGGTTGGAGACCCAGTACTTC.

This clone was recorded a few times. The chain employs TRBV5-4 and TRBJ2-7; a possible D gene is TRBD2 (5 bases). Germline V gene data show CDR1 as SGHNT and CDR2 as YYREEE (reference sequence). This CDR3 region has 13 residues. The DNA for the CDR3 is TGTGCGAGCTCGGAGGAATTAACCTACGAGCAGTACTTC. It yields the protein CASSEELTYEQYF. Full variable domain (missing parts from reference TRBV5-4 and TRBJ2-7): ETGVTQSPTHLIKTRGQQVTLRCSSQSGHNTVSWYQQALGQGPQFIFQYYREEENGRGNFPPRFSGLQFPNYSSELNVNALELDDSALYLCASSEELTYEQYFGPGTRLTVT.

This clone showed up just a few times. The chain carries TRBV10-3 and TRBJ2-7, with 9 bases aligning to TRBD1. CDR1 is ENHRY and CDR2 is SYGVKD in the germline V gene. This CDR3 region has 13 residues. After removal of 6 bases from V and 4 bases from J, the junction contained 4 bases not matched to a gene. The CDR3 nucleotides are TGTGCCATCAGAGAACAGGGGGCGTACGAGCAGTACTTC. This encodes CAIREQGAYEQYF.

The gene calls are TRBV30 and TRBJ1-2; the match to TRBD1 covers 8 bases. The CDR3 is 14 amino acids. V trimming: 0 bases; J trimming: 7 bases; junction bases outside the gene matches: 7. CDR1 and CDR2 (germline): GTSNPN, SVGIG (reference sequence). The CDR3 spells CAWSVVRGRFGYTF. CDR3 nucleotide sequence: TGTGCCTGGAGTGTCGTCAGGGGGCGGTTTGGCTACACCTTC.

The rearrangement uses TRBV6-5 and TRBJ2-1, with TRBD2 as a possible D gene (6 bases). Trimming took off 6 bases at V and 6 bases at J, with 9 bases between the two ends. This CDR3 has 12 amino acids. Germline CDR1 MNHEY, CDR2 SVGAGI. CDR3 in DNA: TGTGCCAGCAGCCGGGGGTTCAATGAGCAGTTCTTC. Its protein product is CASSRGFNEQFF.

This clone has a single count. The V gene is TRBV7-3, the J gene TRBJ2-1; a possible D gene is TRBD2 (7 bases). V shed 4 bases and J shed 1 base, with 11 bases lying between them. There are 15 residues in the CDR3. Germline CDR1 reads SGHTA; CDR2 reads FQGTGA. In DNA, the CDR3 is TGTGCCAGCAGCTCAAAGGGGGGGTCCTACAATGAGCAGTTCTTC. This sequence encodes CASSSKGGSYNEQFF.

This chain uses TRBV19 with TRBJ1-2, with TRBD1 as a possible D gene (6 bases). This CDR3 comprises 17 residues. V lost 5 bases and J 4 bases, leaving 23 bases between the germline ends. In germline, CDR1 is LNHDA, CDR2 SQIVND (reference sequence). CDR3 DNA sequence: TGTGCCAGTAGTGGGGGACGTGAGGGGGATCGCATCTATGGCTACACCTTC. Amino acid sequence: CASSGGREGDRIYGYTF.

The rearrangement uses TRBV28 and TRBJ2-7; weak D call: TRBD1 (6 bases). V dropped 2 bases and J dropped 4 bases, with 9 bases sitting between them. This CDR3 is built from 13 residues. Per germline, CDR1 MDHEN and CDR2 SYDVKM. This chain's CDR3 is CASSLNRVYEQYF. CDR3 bases: TGTGCCAGCAGTTTAAACAGGGTTTACGAGCAGTACTTC.

The chain uses TRBV4-1 and TRBJ1-2, with 7 bases that match TRBD1. V lost 0 bases, J lost 4 bases, and 14 bases stayed unmatched. This CDR3 is 18 amino acids long. Germline-derived CDR1 and CDR2 are MGHRA and YSYEKL. The CDR3 region has the DNA TGCGCCAGCAGCCAAGATTTCGGCGGACAGGTCGACAGCTATGGCTACACCTTC. Amino acids: CASSQDFGGQVDSYGYTF.

The chain couples TRBV7-3 to TRBJ2-7; D might be TRBD1 (5 bases). The CDR3 contains 14 residues. Trimming left V 0 bases short and J 5 bases short, with 11 bases between. Germline assignment: CDR1 SGHTA and CDR2 FQGTGA. CDR3 DNA: TGTGCCAGCAGCTTAACCCCAGGGTCCGACGAGCAGTACTTC. Protein sequence: CASSLTPGSDEQYF.

This clone was seen only once. The chain is built from TRBV6-5 and TRBJ2-1; TRBD2 matches 7 bases. Germline loops: CDR1 MNHEY, CDR2 SVGAGI. The CDR3 length is 14 residues. V trimming: 7 bases; J trimming: 5 bases; junction bases outside the gene matches: 8. DNA of the CDR3: TGTGCCAGCAACCCCCGCGGGACTAACAATGAGCAGTTCTTC. It yields the protein CASNPRGTNNEQFF.

The chain combines TRBV10-1 with TRBJ1-4, with D unresolved. Per the germline V gene, CDR1 is WNHNN and CDR2 is SYGVQD (reference sequence). This CDR3 is built from 15 residues. The V end lost 11 bases, the J end lost 1 base, and 17 bases lay between the germline ends. The CDR3 spells CAPPRARGTNEKLFF. CDR3 nucleotide sequence: TGCGCCCCCCCGAGGGCGCGGGGAACTAATGAAAAACTGTTTTTT.

For the CDR3, the DNA is TGTGCCAGCAGCTTAGAAGACGGGCTAGCGGCCAACAATGAGCAGTTCTTC. This sequence encodes CASSLEDGLAANNEQFF. The chain employs TRBV7-6 and TRBJ2-1, with 7 positions matching TRBD2. V shed 1 base and J 5 bases; nucleotides not matched to a gene: 11. Germline loops: CDR1 SGHVS, CDR2 FNYEAQ. There are 17 residues in the CDR3.

The rearrangement joins TRBV19 to TRBJ1-6; 7 bases agree with TRBD1. This CDR3 comprises 13 residues. V lost 5 bases and J lost 7; bases outside the gene matches: 2. Per the germline V gene, CDR1 is LNHDA and CDR2 is SQIVND (reference sequence). CDR3: CASSAQGNSPLHF. The DNA of the CDR3 is TGTGCCAGTAGTGCACAGGGGAATTCACCCCTCCACTTT.

Worth noting for this clone: At one boundary the junction diverges from the germline segment, which might be a read error. The gene calls are TRBV7-7 and TRBJ2-2; TRBD2 is a possible D gene (7 bases). Per germline, CDR1 SSHAT and CDR2 FNYEAQ (reference sequence). The CDR3 totals 17 residues. The CDR3 sequence is CASSSVLGGGPPGELFF. The CDR3 DNA is TGTGCTAGCAGCTCCGTGCTAGGGGGAGGGCCGCCCGGGGAGCTGTTTTTT.

V is TRBV12-3 or TRBV12-4 and J is TRBJ2-7; a weak D match, TRBD1 (6 bases). CDR3 length: 13 amino acids. The ends were cut back, 3 bases at V and 5 bases at J, with 11 bases in the middle. The CDR3: CASSLWGRDEQYF. In nucleotides, the CDR3 is TGTGCCAGCAGTTTGTGGGGGCGCGACGAGCAGTACTTC.

The J gene is TRBJ1-5, the V gene TRBV30; D uncertain. Germline V gene lookup returns CDR1 GTSNPN and CDR2 SVGIG (reference sequence). This CDR3 has 15 residues. V shed 3 bases and J shed 2 bases, with 14 bases lying between them. In DNA, the CDR3 is TGTGCCTGGAGCTCAGGTCTCAATGGCAATCAGCCCCAGCATTTT. This sequence encodes CAWSSGLNGNQPQHF.